This T cell receptor beta chain came from a study of CDR3 diversity in severe acne. TCRdb passed the PCR reads through MiXCR, listing each CDR3 protein once. The sample consists of about 84,000 distinct CDR3 sequences, around 53% of them appearing once. CDR1 and CDR2 from the germline V gene are DFQATT and SNEGSKA (reference sequence). This CDR3 region has 12 residues. Trimming removed 5 bases from V and 4 bases from J, with 12 bases in between. This clonotype was detected a few times. The specimen was blood. The V call is TRBV20-1, the J call TRBJ2-7, with no clear D. This receptor was identified in a male donor in good health, without acne. The CDR3 nucleotides are TGCAGTGCTGCTCCGACTCCGTACGAGCAGTACTTC. Amino acids: CSAAPTPYEQYF.